This T cell receptor beta chain comes out of a study of T-cell reconstitution after alpha-beta-depleted transplantation in children. Germline-derived CDR1 and CDR2 are SGHRS and YFSETQ. This CDR3 region has 13 residues. V lost 4 bases to trimming and J lost 2 bases, with 9 bases between them. Unique molecular identifiers featured in how the TCRbeta library was prepared. MiXCR, run by TCRdb on the PCR reads, gives a single entry per CDR3 protein. Of 700,000 or so distinct CDR3 sequences in the sample, 13% are singletons; the top ten hold 0.79%. The receptor comes from a girl aged 2 to 10 with congenital amegakaryocytic thrombocytopenia, due to receive a stem cell transplant. This specimen consisted of PBMCs, obtained before TCRalphabeta/CD19-depleted stem cell transplant. The J gene is TRBJ1-1, the V gene TRBV5-1; D not resolved. CDR3 amino acids: CASSTDGNTEAFF. The CDR3 nucleotides are TGCGCCAGCAGCACGGACGGTAACACTGAAGCTTTCTTT.